These 17 T cell receptor beta chains share one sample of origin, sequenced in a study of blood T cell repertoires in COVID-19. Measured with immunoSEQ multiplex PCR; TCRdb has only the in-frame clones, and not every one. Among about 230,000 clones listed, roughly nine tenths were seen once. Sequencing was performed on PBMCs or T cells enriched from blood (not recorded which). Source of these receptors: a woman in her 30s with acute COVID-19.

J is TRBJ2-2 and V is TRBV5-1, with 8 bases lining up with TRBD2. The CDR3 consists of 16 residues. Trimming at V came to 1 base and at J to 5 bases, leaving 7 bases not matched to a gene. Looked up from germline, CDR1 is SGHRS and CDR2 is YFSETQ. CDR3 protein: CASSLNAGGETGELFF. CDR3 nucleotide sequence: TGCGCCAGCAGCTTGAATGCGGGGGGAGAAACCGGGGAGCTGTTTTTT.

The chain is built from TRBV29-1 and TRBJ1-4; possible D gene TRBD1, 5 bases. This CDR3 region has 14 residues. Germline CDR1 is SQVTM and CDR2 is ANQGSEA. The V gene lost 6 bases and the J gene lost 0 bases, with 11 bases spanning the gap. The CDR3 region has the DNA TGCAGCGTACGGGGGTCTGCAACTAATGAAAAACTGTTTTTT. Translation gives CSVRGSATNEKLFF.

This clone was picked up one time. The V call is TRBV28, the J call TRBJ1-6; TRBD1 matches at 8 bases. The V and J ends lost 6 bases and 6 bases, in that order; junction bases with no gene match: 13. Germline V CDR1 and CDR2: MDHEN, SYDVKM. The CDR3 has 17 amino acids. The CDR3 sequence is CASSILSGGAVNSPLHF. CDR3 bases: TGTGCCAGCAGCATACTCTCAGGGGGCGCGGTTAATTCACCCCTCCACTTT.

This clone has only a few counts. The rearrangement joins TRBV7-3 to TRBJ2-4, with 7 bases fitting TRBD2. V gave up 4 bases and J gave up 4 bases; unmatched junction bases: 7. CDR1 is SGHTA, CDR2 FQGTGA, per germline. The CDR3 is made up of 15 amino acids. DNA of the CDR3: TGTGCCAGCAGCTCGGCGGGGGACGTAAAAAACATTCAGTACTTC. It specifies CASSSAGDVKNIQYF. Full variable domain (missing parts from reference TRBV7-3 and TRBJ2-4): GAGVSQTPSNKVTEKGKYVELRCDPISGHTALYWYRQSLGQGPEFLIYFQGTGAADDSGLPNDRFFAVRPEGSVSTLKIQRTERGDSAVYLCASSSAGDVKNIQYFGAGTRLSVL.

This rearrangement joins TRBV29-1 to TRBJ1-2; D perhaps matches TRBD1 (5 bases). V lost 5 bases to trimming and J lost 4 bases, with 14 bases between them. Per germline, CDR1 SQVTM and CDR2 ANQGSEA. This CDR3 comprises 13 residues. The CDR3 region is CSVPFSGFYGYTF. The CDR3 DNA sequence: TGCAGCGTTCCCTTCTCAGGGTTCTATGGCTACACCTTC.

The chain links TRBV14 to TRBJ2-7, with TRBD1 identical over 7 bases. Germline CDR1 and CDR2: SGHDN and FVKESK. The CDR3 loop spans 16 amino acids. V shed 4 bases, J shed 0 bases, and the junction held 9 bases outside the gene matches. The CDR3 coding sequence is TGTGCCAGCAGCCGCCTTACCGGGACAGTCTCCTACGAGCAGTACTTC. It encodes CASSRLTGTVSYEQYF. Together with reference TRBV14 and TRBJ2-7, the CDR3 gives the full variable domain: EAGVTQFPSHSVIEKGQTVTLRCDPISGHDNLYWYRRVMGKEIKFLLHFVKESKQDESGMPNNRFLAERTGGTYSTLKVQPAELEDSGVYFCASSRLTGTVSYEQYFGPGTRLTVT.

This chain connects TRBV10-1 to TRBJ1-1, with TRBD1 as a possible D gene (5 bases). Germline V gene data show CDR1 as WNHNN and CDR2 as SYGVQD (reference sequence). With 4 bases removed from V and 1 base from J, the gap between germline ends came to 22 bases. The CDR3 is 18 amino acids. The CDR3 bases are TGCGCCAGCAGTGGTGGGGCCAGGCTCGCGCCCGGGAACACTGAAGCTTTCTTT. Translated, it gives CASSGGARLAPGNTEAFF.

This chain uses TRBV29-1 with TRBJ1-2; D is perhaps TRBD1 (5 bases). Germline CDR1 is SQVTM and CDR2 is ANQGSEA. Between the trimmed V and J ends, which lost 5 bases and 8 bases, there was a span of 9 bases. CDR3 length equals 10 residues. This CDR3 is CSVRGDGYTF. The CDR3, as DNA: TGCAGCGTTCGCGGGGACGGCTACACCTTC.

Here the CDR3 DNA reads TGTGCCAGCAGCTTCACAGGTGAAGAGACCCAGTACTTC. Translated: CASSFTGEETQYF. V and J are TRBV7-3 and TRBJ2-5; TRBD1 might be the D (5 bases). In germline, CDR1 is SGHTA, CDR2 FQGTGA. The CDR3 extends over 13 amino acids. The V end was cut by 3 bases, the J end by 3 bases, with 8 bases between.

The chain joins TRBV5-4 to TRBJ1-5; D is unclear. V shed 0 bases and J shed 5 bases, with 6 bases lying between them. This CDR3 is 13 amino acids long. CDR1 is SGHNT, CDR2 YYREEE, per germline (reference sequence). The CDR3 nucleotides are TGTGCCAGCAGCTTGGACCCGGATCAGCCCCAGCATTTT. This translates into CASSLDPDQPQHF.

This sequence joins TRBV5-1 and TRBJ1-4; D remains unclear. V was cut by 0 bases and J by 3 bases, with 9 bases left in between. CDR3 length equals 15 residues. Germline loops: CDR1 SGHRS, CDR2 YFSETQ. For the CDR3, the DNA is TGCGCCAGCAGCTTGGAACTGCTCTCTAATGAAAAACTGTTTTTT. Protein sequence: CASSLELLSNEKLFF.

The chain carries TRBV10-1 and TRBJ2-1; D might be TRBD2 (6 bases). The germline CDR1 and CDR2 sequences are WNHNN and SYGVQD (reference sequence). This CDR3 region has 15 residues. V lost 6 bases, J lost 9 bases, and 21 bases lay in between. DNA of the CDR3: TGCGCCAGCAGCCGGGACTCCTATACCATTGGTGAGCAGTTCTTC. It is translated as CASSRDSYTIGEQFF.

This clone was picked up one time. V usage is TRBV3-1 (or the pseudogene TRBV3-2) and J usage is TRBJ2-7; 10 bases line up with TRBD1. Germline loops: CDR1 LGHDT, CDR2 YNNKEL (reference sequence). V trimming: 3 bases; J trimming: 2 bases; junction bases outside the gene matches: 4. This CDR3 region has 15 residues. Here the CDR3 reads CASSQSGTGAYEQYF. CDR3 nucleotides: TGTGCCAGCAGCCAGTCCGGGACAGGGGCCTACGAGCAGTACTTC.

The chain is built from TRBV4-1 and TRBJ1-2; no firm D call. The CDR3 sequence is 13 residues long. Trimming took 4 bases from V and 2 from J, leaving 8 bases between them. Germline CDR1 and CDR2: MGHRA and YSYEKL. The DNA of the CDR3 is TGCGCCAGCAGCCTGTCGGAGAACTATGGCTACACCTTC. Protein product: CASSLSENYGYTF.

The rearrangement joins TRBV4-1 to TRBJ2-3; 10 bases are shared with TRBD2. The CDR3 covers 17 residues. With 3 bases clipped from V and 0 bases from J, the junction kept 6 bases outside the gene matches. Germline values: CDR1 MGHRA, CDR2 YSYEKL. This chain's CDR3 is CASSHRTSGSSTDTQYF. In DNA form, the CDR3 reads TGCGCCAGCAGCCACCGGACTAGCGGATCTAGCACAGATACGCAGTATTTT.

V is TRBV2 and J is TRBJ1-5, with 7 nucleotides matching TRBD1. Trimming removed 6 bases from V and 6 bases from J; junction bases left unmatched: 14. The CDR3 runs to 16 residues. The germline V gene has CDR1 SNHLY and CDR2 FYNNEI. For the CDR3, the DNA is TGTGCCAGCAGGGACCCACGACAGGGAAGAATTCAGCCCCAGCATTTT. It specifies CASRDPRQGRIQPQHF. Using reference TRBV2 and TRBJ1-5 for the parts outside the CDR3, the full variable domain is EPEVTQTPSHQVTQMGQEVILRCVPISNHLYFYWYRQILGQKVEFLVSFYNNEISEKSEIFDDQFSVERPDGSNFTLKIRSTKLEDSAMYFCASRDPRQGRIQPQHFGDGTRLSIL.

The chain combines TRBV6-4 with TRBJ1-1, with TRBD1 identical over 7 bases. The V segment lost 8 bases and the J segment 4 bases; nucleotides outside the gene matches: 7. The CDR3 sequence is 13 residues long. The germline gives CDR1 MRHNA, CDR2 SNTAGT. CDR3 coding DNA: TGTGCCAGCCGACCCACAGGGGCCACTGAAGCTTTCTTT. Translation: CASRPTGATEAFF.